This T cell receptor beta chain is drawn from a study of shared clonotypes between healthy human individuals. Notes on the study in general: The authors expected sequencing depth to affect clonotype sharing among donors.

Each unsorted PBMC replicate got 300 ng genomic DNA, some 31,000 genomes. Spread over ten immunoSEQ deep assay plates, unsorted PBMC DNA underwent sequencing. Assay used: immunoSEQ multiplex PCR; TCRdb lists only in-frame clones, some missing. The sample records some 510,000 clones, 70% to 80% being singletons. Regarding this clone: Its antigen is still unknown.

Sequenced material: PBMCs. The clonotype comes from a woman between 35 and 50 years old in good health. Some clones in this sample may be carry-over from other donors' samples.

The CDR3 sequence is CASSPTSPPQETQYF. CDR3 DNA sequence: TGTGCCAGCTCACCAACTAGTCCGCCGCAAGAGACCCAGTACTTC. The V and J genes are TRBV18 and TRBJ2-5; D is perhaps TRBD2 (5 bases). Germline V lookup: CDR1 KGHSH, CDR2 LQKENI. Trimming shortened V by 2 bases and J by 2 bases, and 12 bases separated the two germline ends. The CDR3 runs 15 residues.